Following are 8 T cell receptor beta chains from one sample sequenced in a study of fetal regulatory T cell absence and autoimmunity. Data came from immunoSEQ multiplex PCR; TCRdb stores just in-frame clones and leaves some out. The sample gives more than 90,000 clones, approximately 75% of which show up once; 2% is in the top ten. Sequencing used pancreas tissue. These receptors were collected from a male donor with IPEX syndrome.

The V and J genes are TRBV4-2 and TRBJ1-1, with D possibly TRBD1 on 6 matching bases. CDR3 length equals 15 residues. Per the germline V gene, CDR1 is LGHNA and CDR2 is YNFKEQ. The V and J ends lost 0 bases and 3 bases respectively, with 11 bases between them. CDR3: CASSQDERGDTEAFF. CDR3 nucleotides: TGTGCCAGCAGCCAAGATGAGAGGGGGGACACTGAAGCTTTCTTT.

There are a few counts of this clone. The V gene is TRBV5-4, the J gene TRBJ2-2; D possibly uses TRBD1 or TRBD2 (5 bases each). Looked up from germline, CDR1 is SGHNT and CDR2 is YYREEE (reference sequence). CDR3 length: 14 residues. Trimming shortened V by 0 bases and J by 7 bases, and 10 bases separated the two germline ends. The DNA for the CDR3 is TGTGCCAGCAGCTTGGGGGTTGGGGGCGGGGAGCTGTTTTTT. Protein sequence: CASSLGVGGGELFF.

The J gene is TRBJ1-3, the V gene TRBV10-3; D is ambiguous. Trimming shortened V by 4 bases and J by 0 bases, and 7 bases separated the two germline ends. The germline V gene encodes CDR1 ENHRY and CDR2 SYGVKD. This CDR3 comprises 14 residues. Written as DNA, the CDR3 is TGTGCCATCAGTGTTGGAGACTCTGGAAACACCATATATTTT. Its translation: CAISVGDSGNTIYF.

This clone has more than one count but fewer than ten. This CDR3 is CASSYSRGTYTEAFF. The CDR3 nucleotides read TGTGCCAGCAGTTACTCCAGGGGGACCTACACTGAAGCTTTCTTT. The chain employs TRBV6-5 and TRBJ1-1; 7 nucleotides line up with TRBD1. The germline CDR1 and CDR2 sequences are MNHEY and SVGAGI. V was clipped by 0 bases and J by 3 bases; unmatched bases: 4. The CDR3 length is 15 residues.

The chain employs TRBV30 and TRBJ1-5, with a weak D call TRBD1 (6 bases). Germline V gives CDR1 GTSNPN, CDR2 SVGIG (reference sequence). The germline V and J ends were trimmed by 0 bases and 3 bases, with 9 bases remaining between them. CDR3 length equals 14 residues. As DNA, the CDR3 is TGTGCCTGGAGTGTCACAGGGTACAATCAGCCCCAGCATTTT. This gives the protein CAWSVTGYNQPQHF.

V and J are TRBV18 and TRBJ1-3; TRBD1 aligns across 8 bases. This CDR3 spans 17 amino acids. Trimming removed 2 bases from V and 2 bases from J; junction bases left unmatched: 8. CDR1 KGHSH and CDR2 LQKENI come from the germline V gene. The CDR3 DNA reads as TGTGCCAGCTCACCAAGGACAGGGAGTGGGCCTGGAAACACCATATATTTT. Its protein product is CASSPRTGSGPGNTIYF.

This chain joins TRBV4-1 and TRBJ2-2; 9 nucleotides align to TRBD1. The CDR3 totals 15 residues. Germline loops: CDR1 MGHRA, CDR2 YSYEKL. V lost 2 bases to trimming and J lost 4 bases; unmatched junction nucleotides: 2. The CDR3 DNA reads TGCGCCAGCAGCCAACGGGACAGGGTCACCGGGGAGCTGTTTTTT. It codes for CASSQRDRVTGELFF.

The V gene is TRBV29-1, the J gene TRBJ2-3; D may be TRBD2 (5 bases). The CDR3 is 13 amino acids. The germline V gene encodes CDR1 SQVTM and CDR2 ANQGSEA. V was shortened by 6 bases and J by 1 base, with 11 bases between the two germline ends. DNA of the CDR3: TGCAGCGTCACCCGAGGGCGCACAGATACGCAGTATTTT. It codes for CSVTRGRTDTQYF.